Presented here are 24 T cell receptor beta chains from one specimen sequenced in a study of T cell responses to AZD1222 COVID-19 vaccine. The assay was immunoSEQ multiplex PCR, and TCRdb's table has in-frame clones only and misses some. The sample records some 31,000 clones, over 85% being singletons. Specimen: peripheral blood, collected on day 0 of AZD1222 vaccination. The source of these receptors is an adult in good health.

As DNA, the CDR3 is TGTGCCAGCAGCGTAGCTTTGTTTGGGGCTGGACAAGAAGAGCAGTTCTTC. As protein: CASSVALFGAGQEEQFF. The chain uses TRBV9 and TRBJ2-1; TRBD1 is a possible D gene (5 bases). V lost 0 bases, J lost 10 bases, and 23 bases lay in between. Germline lookup yields CDR1 SGDLS and CDR2 YYNGEE. The CDR3 extends over 17 amino acids.

V gene TRBV28 combines with J gene TRBJ1-1; 7 nucleotides align to TRBD1. CDR3 size: 12 residues. J gave up 6 bases and V 10 bases, and 8 bases lay outside the gene matches. Germline V CDR1 and CDR2: MDHEN, SYDVKM. CDR3 sequence (DNA): TGTGCCATCTACAGGGGAGGGTCTGAAGCTTTCTTT. Translation gives CAIYRGGSEAFF.

The chain employs TRBV29-1 and TRBJ2-3, with D perhaps TRBD1 (5 bases). The CDR3 length is 13 residues. Germline loops: CDR1 SQVTM, CDR2 ANQGSEA. V was clipped by 0 bases and J by 14 bases, with 18 bases between them. The chain's CDR3 is CSVEDLQKQRGYF. For the CDR3, the DNA is TGCAGCGTTGAAGATCTTCAGAAACAAAGGGGGTATTTT.

The chain combines TRBV24-1 with TRBJ2-1, with 7 positions matching TRBD1. The CDR3 is 15 residues long. From germline, CDR1 is KGHDR and CDR2 SFDVKD. V shed 4 bases and J 5 bases; nucleotides not matched to a gene: 7. The CDR3 reads CATSDYGTDNNEQFF. The CDR3 coding sequence is TGTGCCACCAGTGACTATGGGACAGATAACAATGAGCAGTTCTTC.

The chain carries TRBV6-5 and TRBJ1-5; tentative D call: TRBD1 (6 bases). Trimming pared 0 bases from V and 4 bases from J, leaving 10 bases between. CDR1 MNHEY and CDR2 SVGAGI come from the germline V gene. There are 15 residues in the CDR3. CDR3 nucleotide sequence: TGTGCCAGCAGTTACTCGAGACAGGAGAATCAGCCCCAGCATTTT. The encoded protein is CASSYSRQENQPQHF.

The V and J genes are TRBV5-1 and TRBJ1-1, with a possible D match to TRBD1 (5 bases). Germline assignment: CDR1 SGHRS and CDR2 YFSETQ. Trimming removed 0 bases at V and 1 base at J, with 10 bases between. The CDR3 contains 15 residues. The CDR3 DNA reads as TGCGCCAGCAGCTTGGAAGGGGCAAAGAACACTGAAGCTTTCTTT. The encoded protein is CASSLEGAKNTEAFF.

As to this clone: At one end the junction does not follow the germline gene, possibly because of a read error. V usage is TRBV7-7 and J usage is TRBJ2-5, with 7 bases aligning to TRBD2. CDR3 length: 15 residues. Germline CDR1 is SSHAT and CDR2 is FNYEAQ (reference sequence). The CDR3: CASSHSGSAQETQYF. CDR3 DNA: TGTGCTAGCAGCCATAGCGGGTCAGCTCAAGAGACCCAGTACTTC.

This clone was detected only a few times. This chain joins TRBV10-1 and TRBJ2-3, with D tentatively TRBD2 (6 bases). V gave up 4 bases and J gave up 6 bases, with 11 bases separating them. CDR1 WNHNN and CDR2 SYGVQD come from the germline V gene (reference sequence). CDR3 length: 13 residues. CDR3 region: CASSVGLLDTQYF. The CDR3 DNA follows: TGCGCCAGCAGTGTGGGACTTCTGGATACGCAGTATTTT.

CDR3 in amino acids: CASSVSGFTKNIQYF. The CDR3 region has the DNA TGTGCCAGCAGCGTATCGGGGTTTACCAAAAACATTCAGTACTTC. The chain links TRBV9 to TRBJ2-4; the D gene is possibly TRBD2 (5 bases). The CDR3 totals 15 residues. V lost 1 base and J lost 2, with 10 bases in between. In germline, CDR1 is SGDLS, CDR2 YYNGEE.

The V gene is TRBV13, the J gene TRBJ2-5, with D unresolved. The CDR3 contains 12 residues. The germline V gene encodes CDR1 PRHDT and CDR2 FYEKMQ (reference sequence). The V and J ends lost 4 bases and 9 bases respectively, with 12 bases between them. The CDR3 DNA reads as TGTGCCAGCAGCTCTCCCGATGCGGCCCAGTACTTC. Protein product: CASSSPDAAQYF.

This clone has just a few counts. The genes are TRBV4-1 and TRBJ1-4; 9 bases are shared with TRBD1. J lost 8 bases, V lost 2 bases, and 15 bases had no gene match. Germline V gene lookup returns CDR1 MGHRA and CDR2 YSYEKL. The CDR3 length is 18 residues. The CDR3: CASSQPKILRDRVEKLFF. CDR3 DNA: TGCGCCAGCAGCCAACCTAAAATTCTCCGGGACAGGGTCGAAAAACTGTTTTTT.

This rearrangement joins TRBV21-1 to TRBJ1-5; no DNA check was done on the table's D call, TRBD1. TRBV21-1 is an annotated pseudogene. This CDR3 is built from 16 residues. The CDR3 reads CASSTKLAGADQPQHF. CDR3 DNA: TGTGCCAGCAGCACAAAGTTGGCAGGGGCAGACCAGCCCCAGCATTTT.

The V and J genes are TRBV5-1 and TRBJ1-2; 9 nucleotides line up with TRBD1. The CDR3 is 13 amino acids. Germline values: CDR1 SGHRS, CDR2 YFSETQ. V lost 3 bases and J lost 10; bases outside the gene matches: 7. In DNA, the CDR3 is TGCGCCAGCAGCTACGGACAGGGGAATGACTACACCTTC. It codes for CASSYGQGNDYTF.

This chain uses TRBV5-6 with TRBJ2-6; D might be TRBD1 (5 bases). V lost 1 base and J lost 0, with 8 bases in between. The CDR3 is 16 residues long. The germline gives CDR1 SGHDT, CDR2 YYEEEE. CDR3 bases: TGTGCCAGCAGCTTGACAGGATACTCTGGGGCCAACGTCCTGACTTTC. It specifies CASSLTGYSGANVLTF. The whole variable domain, remainder taken from reference TRBV5-6 and TRBJ2-6, is DAGVTQSPTHLIKTRGQQVTLRCSPKSGHDTVSWYQQALGQGPQFIFQYYEEEERQRGNFPDRFSGHQFPNYSSELNVNALLLGDSALYLCASSLTGYSGANVLTFGAGSRLTVL.

This sequence joins TRBV20-1 and TRBJ2-7; D is possibly TRBD1 (5 bases). The ends were cut back, 3 bases at V and 3 bases at J, with 12 bases in the middle. CDR3 length: 13 amino acids. The germline gives CDR1 DFQATT, CDR2 SNEGSKA (reference sequence). CDR3 residues: CSASGRESYEQYF. CDR3 bases: TGCAGTGCTAGTGGCAGGGAAAGCTACGAGCAGTACTTC.

The chain couples TRBV27 to TRBJ2-7; D is unclear. The germline V gene has CDR1 MNHEY and CDR2 SMNVEV (reference sequence). V was clipped by 2 bases and J by 0 bases, with 5 bases between them. This CDR3 contains 13 residues. The CDR3 protein is CASSLKSSYEQYF. The CDR3 region has the DNA TGTGCCAGCAGTTTAAAATCCTCCTACGAGCAGTACTTC.

The rearrangement uses TRBV20-1 and TRBJ1-2; 7 bases fit TRBD1. The CDR3 contains 13 residues. Germline V gives CDR1 DFQATT, CDR2 SNEGSKA (reference sequence). J was trimmed by 6 bases and V by 3 bases; bases with no gene match: 7. In DNA, the CDR3 is TGCAGTGCTAGTGGTTCAACAGGGGATGGCTACACCTTC. The encoded protein is CSASGSTGDGYTF.

This chain links TRBV3-1 (or the pseudogene TRBV3-2) with TRBJ2-4; D is unclear. The CDR3 runs 13 residues. The germline gives CDR1 LGHDT, CDR2 YNNKEL (reference sequence). Between the trimmed V and J ends, which lost 2 bases and 6 bases, there was a span of 8 bases. DNA for the CDR3: TGTGCCAGCAGCCAAAGGACCCTAAACATTCAGTACTTC. It yields the protein CASSQRTLNIQYF.

This chain links TRBV27 with TRBJ1-2, with D possibly matching TRBD1 (6 bases). CDR3 length equals 16 residues. V lost 4 bases and J lost 4, with 19 bases in between. CDR1 is MNHEY and CDR2 is SMNVEV in the germline V gene (reference sequence). The CDR3 region is CASSSMPRGHIYGYTF. In DNA form, the CDR3 reads TGTGCCAGCAGTTCTATGCCTCGGGGACACATCTATGGCTACACCTTC.

The gene calls are TRBV5-4 and TRBJ2-5, with 8 positions matching TRBD2. CDR3 length equals 14 residues. V was clipped by 5 bases and J by 3 bases; unmatched bases: 6. Germline V gene lookup returns CDR1 SGHNT and CDR2 YYREEE (reference sequence). The CDR3: CASSRAGAKETQYF. The CDR3 DNA is TGTGCCAGCAGTAGAGCGGGGGCTAAAGAGACCCAGTACTTC.

The chain uses TRBV30 and TRBJ1-1, with no clear D. CDR1 and CDR2 (germline): GTSNPN, SVGIG (reference sequence). CDR3 size: 13 residues. The V and J ends lost 5 bases and 1 base respectively, with 11 bases between them. The chain's CDR3 is CAWSSQQNTEAFF. As DNA, the CDR3 is TGTGCCTGGTCTTCCCAGCAGAACACTGAAGCTTTCTTT.

This chain links TRBV10-2 with TRBJ2-7; D unclear. Trimming cost V 0 bases and J 7 bases, with 4 bases left between them. Looked up from germline, CDR1 is WSHSY and CDR2 is SAAADI. The length of the CDR3 is 11 residues. CDR3 in DNA: TGCGCCAGCAGTGAGTCTGAGGAGCAGTACTTC. It translates to CASSESEEQYF.

The gene calls are TRBV7-2 and TRBJ2-7; 11 nucleotides line up with TRBD1. The V and J ends lost 4 bases and 3 bases, in that order; junction bases with no gene match: 8. The CDR3 consists of 16 residues. Per the germline V gene, CDR1 is SGHTA and CDR2 is FQGNSA. CDR3 in amino acids: CASSSRSGTGGYEQYF. The DNA for the CDR3 is TGTGCCAGCAGCTCCCGGAGCGGGACAGGGGGCTACGAGCAGTACTTC.

The J gene is TRBJ1-6, the V gene TRBV5-1; 9 nucleotides agree with TRBD1. The V gene's germline CDR1 is SGHRS and CDR2 YFSETQ. Trimming took 5 bases from V and 10 from J; bases not matched to a gene: 4. The CDR3 sequence is 13 residues long. Here the CDR3 reads CASSLGQGSPLHF. DNA of the CDR3: TGCGCCAGCAGTCTGGGACAGGGATCACCCCTCCACTTT.